The 9 T cell receptor beta chains listed next were all sequenced from one sample in a study of read filtering for tumor transcriptome and immune sequencing. This library used about 400 ng RNA and molecular barcoded adaptors spanning alpha/delta and beta/gamma chains. TCRdb reanalysed the reads using MiXCR and keeps one entry per CDR3 protein. Here the sample spans 130,000 or so distinct CDR3 sequences, less than 15% being singletons. The sample was a population of CD138-negative cells sorted from bone marrow. The receptors originated from a donor over 35 with multiple myeloma.

V gene TRBV19 combines with J gene TRBJ2-1, with 12 bases matching TRBD2. This CDR3 spans 15 amino acids. After removal of 5 bases from V and 9 bases from J, the junction contained 8 bases not matched to a gene. Per germline, CDR1 LNHDA and CDR2 SQIVND (reference sequence). In DNA form, the CDR3 reads TGTGCCAGTAGTGAATGGCTAGCGGGAGGGGTTGAGCAGTTCTTC. Amino acids: CASSEWLAGGVEQFF.

In this sample, this clonotype turned up many times. The chain combines TRBV11-2 with TRBJ2-1; no firm D call. V lost 1 base and J lost 9, with 4 bases in between. The CDR3 covers 11 residues. The germline gives CDR1 SGHAT, CDR2 FQNNGV. The chain's CDR3 is CASSLVSEQFF. As DNA, the CDR3 is TGTGCCAGCAGCTTAGTTAGTGAGCAGTTCTTC.

This clonotype was seen at least ten times. The chain uses TRBV6-2 or TRBV6-3 and TRBJ1-2, with D maybe TRBD1 (6 bases). Germline CDR1 is MNHEY and CDR2 is SVGEGT. The ends were cut back, 5 bases at V and 4 bases at J, with 8 bases in the middle. This CDR3 region has 12 residues. CDR3 amino acids: CASSRGLYGYTF. CDR3 DNA: TGTGCCAGCAGTCGGGGGCTCTATGGCTACACCTTC.

There are a few counts of this clonotype. CDR3 amino acids: CASSPVDEETQYF. The DNA of the CDR3 is TGTGCCAGCAGCCCTGTAGACGAAGAGACCCAGTACTTC. The chain is built from TRBV7-9 and TRBJ2-5; D unclear. The CDR3 contains 13 residues. V gave up 5 bases and J gave up 3 bases, with 10 bases separating them. Per the germline V gene, CDR1 is SEHNR and CDR2 is FQNEAQ (reference sequence).

This chain links TRBV5-1 with TRBJ2-1; TRBD1 aligns across 10 bases. V trimming: 5 bases; J trimming: 4 bases; junction bases outside the gene matches: 9. CDR3 length: 16 amino acids. The germline V gene has CDR1 SGHRS and CDR2 YFSETQ. The CDR3 sequence: CASRSQPGQGYNEQFF. Here the CDR3 DNA reads TGCGCCAGCAGATCTCAACCGGGACAGGGGTACAATGAGCAGTTCTTC.

V gene TRBV9 combines with J gene TRBJ2-7, with D perhaps matching TRBD2 (6 bases). From germline, CDR1 is SGDLS and CDR2 YYNGEE. V lost 4 bases, J lost 3 bases, and 14 bases lay in between. The CDR3 has 14 amino acids. CDR3 region: CASSPQTRDYEQYF. CDR3 coding DNA: TGTGCCAGCAGCCCCCAGACTAGGGACTACGAGCAGTACTTC.

This clonotype was seen ten or more times. V is TRBV27 and J is TRBJ1-2; D call uncertain. This CDR3 region has 12 residues. Germline V CDR1 and CDR2: MNHEY, SMNVEV (reference sequence). CDR3 nucleotides: TGTGCATCGAGAGGTGGCCCACGGGGCTACACCTTC. It codes for CASRGGPRGYTF.

This clonotype appeared many times. The chain is built from TRBV11-2 and TRBJ2-7, with TRBD2 matching over 10 bases. The CDR3 runs 15 residues. V shed 1 base, J shed 2 bases, and the junction held 2 bases outside the gene matches. Germline CDR1 reads SGHAT; CDR2 reads FQNNGV. The DNA for the CDR3 is TGTGCCAGCAGCTTAGGAAGCGGGAGGGCCTACGAGCAGTACTTC. Its translation is CASSLGSGRAYEQYF.

This clonotype was seen ten or more times. The chain carries TRBV3-1 and TRBJ1-2; D might be TRBD1 (5 bases). CDR1 LGHDT and CDR2 YNNKEL come from the germline V gene (reference sequence). The CDR3 sequence is 15 residues long. The germline V and J ends were trimmed by 1 base and 5 bases, with 14 bases remaining between them. CDR3 protein: CASSQGGRLKYGYTF. DNA of the CDR3: TGTGCCAGCAGCCAAGGGGGGAGGTTGAAATATGGCTACACCTTC.